The clone carrying this T cell receptor (beta chain) was seen only a few times. Trimming left V 4 bases short and J 6 bases short, with 16 bases between. CDR3 size: 14 residues. Germline V lookup: CDR1 SGHNT, CDR2 YYREEE (reference sequence). The sample belongs to a study of T-cell memory formation after mild COVID-19. MiXCR was run by TCRdb on the 5' RACE reads, yielding one entry per CDR3 protein. This sample has about 210,000 distinct CDR3 sequences, with 10% found just once. This TCR came from a man between 18 and 35 years old who had mild COVID-19 (a few samples of this study predate the infection). Cell type and time point are not known. V usage is TRBV5-4 and J usage is TRBJ1-2, with D possibly being TRBD1 (5 bases). The sequencing sample was made of PBMCs or a T cell subset sorted from them (not recorded which). The CDR3 loop reads CASSVRPGGDGYTF. DNA for the CDR3: TGTGCCAGCAGCGTAAGACCCGGGGGGGATGGCTACACCTTC.